Below, 12 T cell receptor beta chains from the same sample are listed, as sequenced in a study of blood T cell repertoires in COVID-19. Profiled with immunoSEQ multiplex PCR; TCRdb holds only in-frame clones, not every one. In the table there are around 310,000 clones, 70% to 90% of which are singletons. Sequenced material: peripheral blood. The origin of the receptors is a woman in her sixties with acute or convalescent COVID-19.

The chain joins TRBV6-5 to TRBJ1-1; 8 bases align to TRBD1. The CDR3 consists of 12 residues. Germline CDR1 and CDR2: MNHEY and SVGAGI. Unmatched junction bases numbered 6, after V lost 10 bases and J lost 5 bases. CDR3 in amino acids: CATRGLGTEAFF. CDR3 nucleotide sequence: TGTGCCACCAGGGGGCTGGGAACTGAAGCTTTCTTT.

This chain links TRBV25-1 with TRBJ2-3; 7 positions match TRBD2. CDR1 and CDR2 (germline): MGHDK, SYGVNS. After removal of 5 bases from V and 6 bases from J, the junction contained 5 bases not matched to a gene. CDR3 length: 13 amino acids. The CDR3 spells CASSLLATDTQYF. The CDR3 DNA is TGTGCCAGCAGTCTACTAGCGACGGATACGCAGTATTTT.

J is TRBJ2-2 and V is TRBV10-3, with 9 bases fitting TRBD2. Germline V gene sequence: CDR1 ENHRY, CDR2 SYGVKD. V lost 11 bases, J lost 5 bases, and 9 bases stayed unmatched. This CDR3 has 14 amino acids. DNA for the CDR3: TGTGCCGCAGGGGCGGGGGGGCGGACCGGGGAGCTGTTTTTT. The encoded protein is CAAGAGGRTGELFF.

The chain is built from TRBV6-2 or TRBV6-3 and TRBJ1-6; tentatively, D is TRBD1 (5 bases). The V gene's germline CDR1 is MNHEY and CDR2 SVGEGT. This CDR3 is 16 amino acids long. Trimming took 2 bases from V and 7 from J, leaving 15 bases between them. The CDR3 sequence is CASSYRQGLRNSPLHF. The CDR3 nucleotides read TGTGCCAGCAGTTACCGGCAGGGTCTTCGCAATTCACCCCTCCACTTT.

This chain links TRBV27 with TRBJ2-3, with TRBD1 identical over 7 bases. In germline, CDR1 is MNHEY, CDR2 SMNVEV (reference sequence). This CDR3 spans 14 amino acids. The trim removed 2 bases at V and 6 bases at J, leaving 5 bases unmatched. CDR3 coding DNA: TGTGCCAGCAGTTTAGGCAGGGGGATGGATACGCAGTATTTT. Protein sequence: CASSLGRGMDTQYF.

The chain links TRBV5-1 to TRBJ2-1; TRBD1 agrees at 9 bases. With V trimmed by 4 bases and J by 7 bases, 6 bases remained unmatched. CDR1 is SGHRS, CDR2 YFSETQ, per germline. The CDR3 consists of 14 residues. The DNA for the CDR3 is TGCGCCAGCAGCCTCGGGACAGGGAGGAATGAGCAGTTCTTC. Its translation: CASSLGTGRNEQFF.

The chain combines TRBV6-4 with TRBJ1-2; D is possibly TRBD1 (5 bases). The CDR3 is made up of 15 amino acids. The germline CDR1 and CDR2 sequences are MRHNA and SNTAGT. The V end was cut by 6 bases, the J end by 7 bases, with 21 bases between. The CDR3 nucleotides are TGTGCCAGCAGCGACCAGCCTCAGGGCCTCGCTGGCTACACCTTC. Its protein product is CASSDQPQGLAGYTF.

This clone has just a few counts. The chain recombines TRBV7-9 with TRBJ2-7, with D tentatively TRBD2 (5 bases). CDR1 SEHNR and CDR2 FQNEAQ come from the germline V gene (reference sequence). Trimming stripped 2 bases from V and 3 bases from J, with 8 bases between. The CDR3 has 13 amino acids. CDR3 sequence reads: CASSLSGVYEQYF. CDR3 DNA sequence: TGTGCCAGCAGCTTAAGCGGAGTCTACGAGCAGTACTTC.

The J gene is TRBJ1-4, the V gene TRBV28, with 7 bases aligning to TRBD1. CDR1 is MDHEN, CDR2 SYDVKM, per germline. CDR3 length: 15 amino acids. The J segment lost 11 bases and the V segment lost 6 bases, leaving 15 bases of the junction unmatched. CDR3 protein: CASSGAQGPRGKLFF. The CDR3 nucleotides read TGTGCCAGCAGCGGGGCACAGGGGCCCCGGGGGAAACTGTTTTTT.

In this sample, this clone turned up a few times. The rearrangement joins TRBV6-1 to TRBJ2-7, with a weak D call TRBD1 (5 bases). The CDR3 length is 13 residues. Germline CDR1 MNHNS, CDR2 SASEGT. The V end lost 6 bases, the J end lost 7 bases, and 16 bases lay between the germline ends. CDR3 DNA sequence: TGTGCCAGCAGGAAACAGGCCCATGGGGAGCAGTACTTC. Its translation: CASRKQAHGEQYF.

Here the CDR3 DNA reads TGCGCCAGCAGCCCTCCTCCCGGGAACACTGAAGCTTTCTTT. Translating gives CASSPPPGNTEAFF. V is TRBV5-1 and J is TRBJ1-1, with no clear D. Germline V gives CDR1 SGHRS, CDR2 YFSETQ. The CDR3 is 14 residues long. Deletions cut 4 bases from V and 1 base from J, with 11 bases between. Full variable domain (remainder filled in from reference TRBV5-1 and TRBJ1-1): KAGVTQTPRYLIKTRGQQVTLSCSPISGHRSVSWYQQTPGQGLQFLFEYFSETQRNKGNFPGRFSGRQFSNSRSEMNVSTLELGDSALYLCASSPPPGNTEAFFGQGTRLTVV.

This sequence joins TRBV28 and TRBJ1-4, with 11 bases matching TRBD1. CDR3 size: 15 residues. V dropped 6 bases and J dropped 5; count of bases not matched to a gene: 5. Germline CDR1 is MDHEN and CDR2 is SYDVKM. CDR3 sequence: CASRDRGRGNEKLFF. In DNA form, the CDR3 reads TGTGCCAGCAGGGACAGGGGGCGCGGAAATGAAAAACTGTTTTTT. The whole variable domain, remainder taken from reference TRBV28 and TRBJ1-4, is DVKVTQSSRYLVKRTGEKVFLECVQDMDHENMFWYRQDPGLGLRLIYFSYDVKMKEKGDIPEGYSVSREKKERFSLILESASTNQTSMYLCASRDRGRGNEKLFFGSGTQLSVL.